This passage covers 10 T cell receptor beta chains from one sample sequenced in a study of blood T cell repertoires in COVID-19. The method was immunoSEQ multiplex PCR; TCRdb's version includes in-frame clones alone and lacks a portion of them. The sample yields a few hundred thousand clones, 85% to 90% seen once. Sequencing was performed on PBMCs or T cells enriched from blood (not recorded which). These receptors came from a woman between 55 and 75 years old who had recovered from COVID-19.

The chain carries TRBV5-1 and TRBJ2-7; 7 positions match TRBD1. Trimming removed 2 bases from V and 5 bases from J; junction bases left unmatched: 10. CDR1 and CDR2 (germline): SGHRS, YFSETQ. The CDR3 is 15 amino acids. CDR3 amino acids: CASSFRTGEPNEQYF. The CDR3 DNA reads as TGCGCCAGCAGCTTTAGAACAGGGGAGCCTAACGAGCAGTACTTC.

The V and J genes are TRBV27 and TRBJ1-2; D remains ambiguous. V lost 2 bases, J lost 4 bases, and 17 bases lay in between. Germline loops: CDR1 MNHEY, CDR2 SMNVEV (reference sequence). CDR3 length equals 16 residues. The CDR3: CASSLKSDSRGYGYTF. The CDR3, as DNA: TGTGCCAGCAGTTTAAAATCGGATTCCCGGGGCTATGGCTACACCTTC.

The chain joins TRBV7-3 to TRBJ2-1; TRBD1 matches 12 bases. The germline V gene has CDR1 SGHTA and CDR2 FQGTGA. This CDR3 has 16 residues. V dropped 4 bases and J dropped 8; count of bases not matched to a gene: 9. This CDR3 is CASSSGQGAGIDEQFF. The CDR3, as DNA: TGTGCCAGCAGCTCGGGACAGGGGGCAGGTATTGATGAGCAGTTCTTC.

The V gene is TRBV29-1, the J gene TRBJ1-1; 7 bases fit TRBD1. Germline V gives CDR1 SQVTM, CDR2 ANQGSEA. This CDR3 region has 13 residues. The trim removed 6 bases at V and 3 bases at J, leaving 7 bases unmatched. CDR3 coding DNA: TGCAGCGTAATGACAGGGACAGACACTGAAGCTTTCTTT. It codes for CSVMTGTDTEAFF.

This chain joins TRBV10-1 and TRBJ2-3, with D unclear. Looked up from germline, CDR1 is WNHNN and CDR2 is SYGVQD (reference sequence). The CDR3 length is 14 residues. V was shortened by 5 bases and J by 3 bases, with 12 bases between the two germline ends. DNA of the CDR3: TGCGCCAGCAGTCAAGCCGGTCCGACAGATACGCAGTATTTT. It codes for CASSQAGPTDTQYF.

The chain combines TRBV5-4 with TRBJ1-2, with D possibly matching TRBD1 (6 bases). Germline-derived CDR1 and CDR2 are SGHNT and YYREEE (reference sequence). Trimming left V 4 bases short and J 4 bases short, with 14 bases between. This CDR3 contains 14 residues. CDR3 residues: CASSLSLDSYGYTF. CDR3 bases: TGTGCCAGCAGCCTATCCTTGGACAGCTATGGCTACACCTTC.

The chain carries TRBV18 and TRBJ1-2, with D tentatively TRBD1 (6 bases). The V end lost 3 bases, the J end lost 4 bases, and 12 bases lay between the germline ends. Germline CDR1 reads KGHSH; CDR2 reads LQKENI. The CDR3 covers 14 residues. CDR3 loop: CASSPGTWGYGYTF. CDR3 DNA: TGTGCCAGCTCACCGGGGACATGGGGCTATGGCTACACCTTC.

CDR3 nucleotides: TGTGCCAGCAGGCGGGGCTCCTACGAGCAGTACTTC. This encodes CASRRGSYEQYF. The chain carries TRBV2 and TRBJ2-7; TRBD2 is a possible D gene (6 bases). The germline V and J ends were trimmed by 6 bases and 0 bases, with 6 bases remaining between them. From germline, CDR1 is SNHLY and CDR2 FYNNEI. This CDR3 region has 12 residues.

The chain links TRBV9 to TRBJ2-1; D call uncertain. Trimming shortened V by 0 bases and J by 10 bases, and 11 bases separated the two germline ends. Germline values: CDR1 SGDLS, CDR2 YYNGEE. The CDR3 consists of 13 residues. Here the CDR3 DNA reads TGTGCCAGCAGCGTAGATGGCTCCAGGGAGCAGTTCTTC. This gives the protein CASSVDGSREQFF.

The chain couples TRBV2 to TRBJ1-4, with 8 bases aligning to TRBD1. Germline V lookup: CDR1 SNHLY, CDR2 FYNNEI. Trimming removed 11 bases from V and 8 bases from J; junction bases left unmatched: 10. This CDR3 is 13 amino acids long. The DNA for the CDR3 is TGTGCCGTCCAGGACAGGGCGGGGGAAAAACTGTTTTTT. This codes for CAVQDRAGEKLFF.